This is a list of T cell receptor beta chains from one sample in a study of CD8 T cells in ankylosing spondylitis. TCRdb analysed the 5' RACE reads with MiXCR anew, one entry per CDR3 protein. The repertoire includes 150,000 to 250,000 distinct CDR3 sequences, 10% to 15% of them detected once, and 16% sits in the top ten. Source material: blood, either unsorted or a sorted T cell fraction (not recorded which). The receptors here all came from a male donor with ankylosing spondylitis or in good health (not recorded which). The CDR3 runs from the conserved cysteine through the conserved F or W. The D gene is left open where the match is weak. Size values are once, few and many counts, or a class for expanded clones, and some rows have none.

few | . | TRBJ2-3 | TRBV10-3 | TGTGCCATCAGTGAGATAGCAACTGGGGACCCAGATACGCAGTATTTT | CAISEIATGDPDTQYF
many | . | TRBJ2-1 | TRBV27 | TGTGCCAGCACTCCGACGCTCTCCTACAATGAGCAGTTCTTC | CASTPTLSYNEQFF
few | . | TRBJ1-1 | TRBV11-2 | TGTGCCAGCAGCGATACCCTTTCAGGGGACACTGAAGCTTTCTTT | CASSDTLSGDTEAFF
few | . | TRBJ2-1 | TRBV5-1 | TGCGCCACCACCGAAGGTAATGAGCAGTTCTTC | CATTEGNEQFF
. | . | TRBJ2-5 | TRBV25-1 | TGTGCCAGCAGTGAATCCCCCCGAGAGACCCAGTACTTC | CASSESPRETQYF
few | . | TRBJ2-5 | TRBV19 | TGTGCCAGTAGTATAATAGGGGCCTCGGCAAAGACCCAGTACTTC | CASSIIGASAKTQYF
many | TRBD1 | TRBJ2-7 | TRBV4-2 | TGTGCCAGCAGCGCGGGACAGGACGCCTACGAGCAGTACTTC | CASSAGQDAYEQYF
few | . | TRBJ2-7 | TRBV7-6 | TGTGCCAGCAGTCTAATAGGAGGGGACGAGCAGTACTTC | CASSLIGGDEQYF
. | TRBD2 | TRBJ2-1 | TRBV6-1 | TGTGCCAGCAGCCTACTAGCGCCCAACAATGAGCAGTTCTTC | CASSLLAPNNEQFF
many | . | TRBJ2-2 | TRBV12-3/TRBV12-4 | TGTGCCAGCAGTTATAACGGGGGCACCGGGGAGCTGTTTTTT | CASSYNGGTGELFF
. | . | TRBJ2-7 | TRBV2 | TGTGCCAGCAGTGGGGCCCGGACGGCAGGGTCCTACGAGCAGTACTTC | CASSGARTAGSYEQYF
. | . | TRBJ2-2 | TRBV7-9 | TGTGCCAGCAGAATGGACAGCCTCCCCGGGGAGCTGTTTTTT | CASRMDSLPGELFF
. | . | TRBJ2-7 | TRBV2 | TGTGCCAGCAGTGAAGGCGGTCGCTCCTACGAGCAGTACTTC | CASSEGGRSYEQYF
. | . | TRBJ2-5 | TRBV6-5 | TGTGCCAGCAGTTCAGGGAATGGGCAAGAGACCCAGTACTTC | CASSSGNGQETQYF
many | . | TRBJ1-1 | TRBV7-9 | TGTGCCAGCAGCCTGGACGGGCGGTACACTGAAGCTTTCTTT | CASSLDGRYTEAFF
few | TRBD1 | TRBJ1-2 | TRBV5-1 | TGCGCCAGCAGCTTAAGACAGGGAACGGAAGGCTACACCTTC | CASSLRQGTEGYTF
medium-sized | TRBD1 | TRBJ2-7 | TRBV6-1 | TGTGCCAGCACGGACAGGGGCAACTACGAGCAGTACTTC | CASTDRGNYEQYF
many | . | TRBJ2-7 | TRBV5-4 | TGTGCCAGCAGCTTGCCCGGACAGCCGTACGAGCAGTACTTC | CASSLPGQPYEQYF
. | TRBD2 | TRBJ2-1 | TRBV5-1 | TGCGCCAGCAGCTTGGGAGCGGGATATGAGCAGTTCTTC | CASSLGAGYEQFF
many | . | TRBJ2-1 | TRBV12-3/TRBV12-4 | TGTGCCAGCAGTTTAGGGGGCGGGGCAGTACTTGAGCAGTTCTTC | CASSLGGGAVLEQFF
. | TRBD1 | TRBJ1-4 | TRBV20-1 | TGCAGTGCCCCCAGGCCAGGGGGAAGAGACTGTTTTTTT | CSAPRPGGRDCFF
. | . | TRBJ1-1 | TRBV20-1 | TGCAGTGCTCGCTTGGGGGAAAGCACTGAAGCTTTCTTT | CSARLGESTEAFF
. | . | TRBJ1-5 | TRBV20-1 | TGCAGGGGCTCGGAAGGACTGAGGTGTCAGCCCCAGCATTTT | CRGSEGLRCQPQHF
few | . | TRBJ1-2 | TRBV7-8 | TGTGCCAGCAGCTTAGAGCTACGGGGACTTGACTATGGCTACACCTTC | CASSLELRGLDYGYTF
few | . | TRBJ2-3 | TRBV29-1 | TGCAGCGTTGATTCCCCGGGGCGCACAGATACGCAGTATTTT | CSVDSPGRTDTQYF
few | . | TRBJ2-3 | TRBV6-6 | TGTGCCAGCACCAGTGGGGCAGATACGCAGTATTTT | CASTSGADTQYF
few | . | TRBJ2-5 | TRBV3-1 | TGTGCCAGCAGCCAAGACAGAGGAGAGACCCAGTACTTC | CASSQDRGETQYF
. | . | TRBJ2-5 | TRBV6-1 | TGTGCCAGCAAAGAGACCCAGTACTTC | CASKETQYF
. | TRBD2 | TRBJ2-7 | TRBV12-5 | TGTGCTACTTCTAGCGGATCCTACGAGCAGTACTTC | CATSSGSYEQYF
. | TRBD1 | TRBJ2-7 | TRBV12-3/TRBV12-4 | TGTGCCAGCAGTTCCGCAGACAGGGGTCGATCCTACGAGCAGTACTTC | CASSSADRGRSYEQYF
. | . | TRBJ1-2 | TRBV21-1 | TGTGCCAGCAGCATCCGAGGGCACAGACTAAACTATGGCTACACCTTC | CASSIRGHRLNYGYTF
many | TRBD2 | TRBJ2-7 | TRBV12-3/TRBV12-4 | TGTGCCAGCAGTTTCGGGGACTACGTCCACGAGCAGTACTTC | CASSFGDYVHEQYF
few | . | TRBJ2-7 | TRBV4-1 | TGCGCCAGCAGCCAAGAAGTCCCCACTTGGGACTACGAGCAGTACTTC | CASSQEVPTWDYEQYF
few | . | TRBJ2-1 | TRBV7-9 | TGTGCCAGCAGCCCCAGACCTGGACCCCACAATGAGCAGTTCTTC | CASSPRPGPHNEQFF
few | . | TRBJ2-7 | TRBV4-1 | TGCGCCAGCAGCCAGGAGGGGGGGGCATCCTACGAGCAGTACTTC | CASSQEGGASYEQYF
. | TRBD1 | TRBJ1-1 | TRBV7-9 | TGTGCCAGCAGCTCCACAGGGGTTCTGGCTGAAGCTTTCTTT | CASSSTGVLAEAFF
many | . | TRBJ2-4 | TRBV14 | TGTGCCAGCAGCTCGTACGACGATAAAAACATTCAGTACTTC | CASSSYDDKNIQYF
few | . | TRBJ2-7 | TRBV6-5 | TGTGCCAGCAGTTACGAAGCAGGGGGACTCTACGAGCAGTACTTC | CASSYEAGGLYEQYF
many | . | TRBJ2-3 | TRBV10-3 | TGTGCCATCAACAACCCTTCTAGCACAGATACGCAGTATTTT | CAINNPSSTDTQYF
few | . | TRBJ1-2 | TRBV5-6 | TGTGCCAGCAGCCTCGAGGATGGCTACACCTTC | CASSLEDGYTF
few | . | TRBJ2-5 | TRBV4-1 | TGCGCCAGCAGCCAAGATCGTAACAGTCCCCAAGAGACCCAGTACTTC | CASSQDRNSPQETQYF
many | . | TRBJ2-1 | TRBV4-1 | TGCGCCAGCAGCCAAGATGGGTCCGACTACAATGAGCAGTTCTTC | CASSQDGSDYNEQFF
. | . | TRBJ2-3 | TRBV7-9 | TGTGCCAGCAGCTTTGCGGCTAGCACAGATACGCAGTATTTT | CASSFAASTDTQYF
. | TRBD1 | TRBJ2-7 | TRBV5-1 | TGCGCCAGCAGCTTGGGGGGACAGGCTTACTCCTACGAGCAGTACTTC | CASSLGGQAYSYEQYF
. | . | TRBJ2-6 | TRBV11-2 | TGTGCCAGCAGCTTAAATCCGGCTGAGGGGGGGTTCTCTGGGGCCAACGTCCTGACTTTC | CASSLNPAEGGFSGANVLTF
few | TRBD1 | TRBJ1-1 | TRBV12-3/TRBV12-4 | TGTGCCAGCAGTTTTCGGGACAGGGAGACTGAAGCTTTCTTT | CASSFRDRETEAFF
few | TRBD1 | TRBJ2-3 | TRBV30 | TGTGCCTGGAGTTGGACAGGGGCGGACACAGATACGCAGTATTTT | CAWSWTGADTDTQYF
few | . | TRBJ2-1 | TRBV28 | TGTGCCAGCAGTTTCCTCAGGGACTCCTACAATGAGCAGTTCTTC | CASSFLRDSYNEQFF
many | . | TRBJ1-1 | TRBV5-1 | TGCGCCAGCAGCTTGGCGGGGCTGACGACTGAAGCTTTCTTT | CASSLAGLTTEAFF
few | . | TRBJ2-1 | TRBV3-1 | TGTGCCAGCAGCCAATTGTCCTGGAATGAGCAGTTCTTC | CASSQLSWNEQFF
. | . | TRBJ2-5 | TRBV7-9 | TGTGCCAGCAGCCCTACAGCATTCCTTCAAGAGACCCAGTACTTC | CASSPTAFLQETQYF
. | TRBD2 | TRBJ2-3 | TRBV3-1 | TGTGCCAGCAGTCACTATAGCGGGGGGGATTCGGATACGCAGTATTTT | CASSHYSGGDSDTQYF
many | . | TRBJ1-1 | TRBV6-6 | TGTGCCAGCAGTAGCGGGTATGAAGCTTTCTTT | CASSSGYEAFF
many | TRBD1 | TRBJ1-1 | TRBV4-1 | TGCGCCAGCAGCCGTTTTGGGACAGGGGACACTGAAGCTTTCTTT | CASSRFGTGDTEAFF
few | . | TRBJ2-7 | TRBV25-1 | TGTGCCAGCAGTGACGGAGGGGTTTCTGACGAGCAGTACTTC | CASSDGGVSDEQYF